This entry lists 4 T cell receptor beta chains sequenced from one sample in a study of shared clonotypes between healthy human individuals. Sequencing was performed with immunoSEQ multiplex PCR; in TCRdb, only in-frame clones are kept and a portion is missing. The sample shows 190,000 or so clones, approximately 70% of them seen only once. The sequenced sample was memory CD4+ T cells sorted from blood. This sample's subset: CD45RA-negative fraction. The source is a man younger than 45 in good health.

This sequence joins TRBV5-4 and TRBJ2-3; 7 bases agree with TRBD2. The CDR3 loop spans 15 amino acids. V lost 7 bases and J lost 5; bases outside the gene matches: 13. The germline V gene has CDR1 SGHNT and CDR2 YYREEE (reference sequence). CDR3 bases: TGTGCCAGCCTTGCGTCGTCGGGGGGATTAGATACGCAGTATTTT. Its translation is CASLASSGGLDTQYF.

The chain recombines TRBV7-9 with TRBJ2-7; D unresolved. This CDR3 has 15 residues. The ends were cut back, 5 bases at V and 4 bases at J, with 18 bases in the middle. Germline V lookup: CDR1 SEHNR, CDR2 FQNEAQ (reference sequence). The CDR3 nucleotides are TGTGCCAGCAGCCCAAAAACAGCGAAAGGATACGAGCAGTACTTC. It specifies CASSPKTAKGYEQYF.

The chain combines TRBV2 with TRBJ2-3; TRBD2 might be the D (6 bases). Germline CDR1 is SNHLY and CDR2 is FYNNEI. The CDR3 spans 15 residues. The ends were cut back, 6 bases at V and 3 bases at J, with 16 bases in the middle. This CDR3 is CASRRQGGGTDTQYF. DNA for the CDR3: TGTGCCAGCAGACGGCAGGGAGGTGGGACAGATACGCAGTATTTT. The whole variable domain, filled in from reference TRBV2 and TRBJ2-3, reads EPEVTQTPSHQVTQMGQEVILRCVPISNHLYFYWYRQILGQKVEFLVSFYNNEISEKSEIFDDQFSVERPDGSNFTLKIRSTKLEDSAMYFCASRRQGGGTDTQYFGPGTRLTVL.

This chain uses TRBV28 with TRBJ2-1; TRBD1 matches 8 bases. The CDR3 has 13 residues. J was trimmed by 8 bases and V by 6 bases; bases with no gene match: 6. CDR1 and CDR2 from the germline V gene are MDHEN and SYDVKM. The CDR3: CASRDRDLDEQFF. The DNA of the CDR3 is TGTGCCAGCAGGGACAGGGATCTGGATGAGCAGTTCTTC.